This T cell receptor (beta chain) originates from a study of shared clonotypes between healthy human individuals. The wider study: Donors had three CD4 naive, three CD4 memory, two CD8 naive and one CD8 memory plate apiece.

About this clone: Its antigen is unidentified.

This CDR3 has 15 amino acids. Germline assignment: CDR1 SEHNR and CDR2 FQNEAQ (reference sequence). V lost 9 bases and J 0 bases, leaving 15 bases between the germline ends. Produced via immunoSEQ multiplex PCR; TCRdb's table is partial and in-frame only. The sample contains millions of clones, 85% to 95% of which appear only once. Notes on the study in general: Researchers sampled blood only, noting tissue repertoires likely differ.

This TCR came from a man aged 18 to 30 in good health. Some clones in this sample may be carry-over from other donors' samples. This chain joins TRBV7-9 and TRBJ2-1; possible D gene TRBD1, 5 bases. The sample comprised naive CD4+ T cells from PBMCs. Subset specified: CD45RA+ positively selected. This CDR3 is CASSQGSSSYNEQFF. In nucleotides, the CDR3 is TGTGCCAGTTCCCAGGGCTCGAGCTCCTACAATGAGCAGTTCTTC. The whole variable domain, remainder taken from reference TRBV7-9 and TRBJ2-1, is DTGVSQNPRHKITKRGQNVTFRCDPISEHNRLYWYRQTLGQGPEFLTYFQNEAQLEKSRLLSDRFSAERPKGSFSTLEIQRTEQGDSAMYLCASSQGSSSYNEQFFGPGTRLTVL.